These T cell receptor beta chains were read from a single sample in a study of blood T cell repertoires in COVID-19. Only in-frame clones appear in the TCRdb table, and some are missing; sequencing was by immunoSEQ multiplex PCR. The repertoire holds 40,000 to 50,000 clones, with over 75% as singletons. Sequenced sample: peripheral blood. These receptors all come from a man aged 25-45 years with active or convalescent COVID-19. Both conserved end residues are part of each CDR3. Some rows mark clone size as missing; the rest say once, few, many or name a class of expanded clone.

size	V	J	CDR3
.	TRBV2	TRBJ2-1	CASSEGLRGGHEQFF
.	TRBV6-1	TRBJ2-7	CASSEAWDRATYEQYF
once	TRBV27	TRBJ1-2	CASSSTGAGGYGYTF
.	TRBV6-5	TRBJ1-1	CASRRGQGVTEAFF
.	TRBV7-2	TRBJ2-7	CASSFRQGSDYEQYF
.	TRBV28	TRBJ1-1	CASLSAARNPGTEAFF
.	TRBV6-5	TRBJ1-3	CASCGQVGNTIYF
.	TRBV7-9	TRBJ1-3	CASSLSSSGNTIYF
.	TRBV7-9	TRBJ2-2	CASSFGGLAGVTGELFF
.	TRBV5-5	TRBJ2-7	CASSLDLRGGHEQYF
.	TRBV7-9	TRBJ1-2	CASSRPFDRGSYGYTF
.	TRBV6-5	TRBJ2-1	CASQGLAAYNEQFF
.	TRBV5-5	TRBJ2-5	CASTLGDRETQYF
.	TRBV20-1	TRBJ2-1	CSARDLREQFF
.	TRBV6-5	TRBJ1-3	CASSYSRGGGNTIYF
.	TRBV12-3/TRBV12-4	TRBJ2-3	CASRGTSGSLQYF
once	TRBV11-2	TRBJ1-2	CASSSQGVHGYTF
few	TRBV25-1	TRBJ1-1	CASSESARLNTEAFF
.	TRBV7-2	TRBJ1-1	CASSPEDRPRAAREGAFF
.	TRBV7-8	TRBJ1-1	CASSPKGTQNTEAFF
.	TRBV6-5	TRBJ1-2	CASRQPGQGTSYTF
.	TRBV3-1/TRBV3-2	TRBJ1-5	CATSLGGIDQPQHF
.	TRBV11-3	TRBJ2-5	CASSLGARSGGEETQYF
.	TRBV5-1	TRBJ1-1	CASSGDIWGVEAFF
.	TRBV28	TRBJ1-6	CASSLVRRSSPLHF
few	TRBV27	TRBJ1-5	CASSKRTGMIQPQHF
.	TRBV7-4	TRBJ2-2	CASSLVTGGANTGELFF
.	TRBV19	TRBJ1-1	CASRLGRGNTEAFF
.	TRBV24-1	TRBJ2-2	CAVRESLAGVRANTGELFF
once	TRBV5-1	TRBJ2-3	CASSPGQGAADTQYF
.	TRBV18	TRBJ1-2	CASSLGQGADGYTF
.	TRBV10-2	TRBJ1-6	CASRGGRRVNSPLHF
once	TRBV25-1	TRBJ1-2	CASSARSGGGGIYGYTF
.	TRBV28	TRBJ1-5	CASSFEGRSNQPQHF
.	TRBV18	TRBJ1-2	CASSPPPRLGDNGYTF
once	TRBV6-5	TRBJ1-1	CASSYLPTGMNTEAFF
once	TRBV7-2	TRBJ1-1	CASSITGVGTEAFF
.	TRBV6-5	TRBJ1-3	CASLTGSGNTIYF
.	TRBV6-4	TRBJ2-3	CASSESAGGTDTQYF
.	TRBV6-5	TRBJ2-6	CASSPGNSGANVLTF
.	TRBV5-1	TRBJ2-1	CASSLAEINEQFF
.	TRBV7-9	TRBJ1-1	CASSSRGLNTEAFF